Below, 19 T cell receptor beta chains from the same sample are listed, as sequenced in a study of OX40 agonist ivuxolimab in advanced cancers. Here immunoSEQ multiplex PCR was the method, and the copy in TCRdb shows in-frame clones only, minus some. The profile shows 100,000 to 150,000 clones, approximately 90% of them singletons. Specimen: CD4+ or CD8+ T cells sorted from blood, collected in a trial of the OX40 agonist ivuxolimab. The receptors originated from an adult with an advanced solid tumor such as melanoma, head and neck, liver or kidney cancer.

The CDR3 sequence: CAIRSWTSGSSYNEQFF. In DNA, the CDR3 is TGTGCCATCAGAAGCTGGACTAGCGGGAGTTCTTACAATGAGCAGTTCTTC. V and J are TRBV10-3 and TRBJ2-1; 13 positions match TRBD2. CDR3 length equals 17 residues. Germline V gene lookup returns CDR1 ENHRY and CDR2 SYGVKD. V lost 6 bases to trimming and J lost 4 bases; unmatched junction nucleotides: 9.

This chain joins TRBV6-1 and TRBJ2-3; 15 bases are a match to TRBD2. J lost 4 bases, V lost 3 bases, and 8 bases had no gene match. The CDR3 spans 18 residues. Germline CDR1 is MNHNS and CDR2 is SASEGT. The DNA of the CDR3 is TGTGCCAGCAGTGACGTTGGGACTAGCGGGAGGAGAGCAGATACGCAGTATTTT. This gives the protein CASSDVGTSGRRADTQYF.

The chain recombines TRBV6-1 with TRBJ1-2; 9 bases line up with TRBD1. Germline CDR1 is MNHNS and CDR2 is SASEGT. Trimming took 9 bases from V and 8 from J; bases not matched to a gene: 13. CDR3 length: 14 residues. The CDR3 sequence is CASGGEQGAEGYTF. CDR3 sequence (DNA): TGTGCCAGTGGAGGGGAACAGGGGGCTGAGGGCTACACCTTC.

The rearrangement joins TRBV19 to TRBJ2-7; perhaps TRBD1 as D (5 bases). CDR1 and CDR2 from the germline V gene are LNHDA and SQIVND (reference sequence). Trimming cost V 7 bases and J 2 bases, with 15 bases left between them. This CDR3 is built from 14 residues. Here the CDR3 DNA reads TGTGCCAGTACGGCCAGGGTTTTTCCCTACGAGCAGTACTTC. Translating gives CASTARVFPYEQYF.

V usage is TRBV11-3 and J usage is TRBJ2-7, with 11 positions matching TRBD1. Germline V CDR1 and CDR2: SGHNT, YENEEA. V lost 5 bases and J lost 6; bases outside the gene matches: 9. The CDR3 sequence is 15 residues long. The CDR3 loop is CASSPRTGGLGEQYF. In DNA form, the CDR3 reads TGTGCCAGCAGCCCAAGGACAGGGGGCTTGGGCGAGCAGTACTTC.

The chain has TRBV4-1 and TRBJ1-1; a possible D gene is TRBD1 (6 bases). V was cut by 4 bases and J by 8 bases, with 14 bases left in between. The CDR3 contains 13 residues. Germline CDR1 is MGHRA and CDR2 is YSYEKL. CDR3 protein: CASSRANGQEAFF. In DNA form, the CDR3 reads TGCGCCAGCAGCCGCGCTAACGGACAGGAAGCTTTCTTT.

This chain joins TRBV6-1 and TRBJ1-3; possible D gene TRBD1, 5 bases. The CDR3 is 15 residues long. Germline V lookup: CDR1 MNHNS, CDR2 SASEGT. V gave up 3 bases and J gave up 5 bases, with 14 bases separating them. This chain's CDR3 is CASSDGLGGRNTIYF. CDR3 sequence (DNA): TGTGCCAGCAGTGATGGGTTGGGGGGAAGAAACACCATATATTTT.

The CDR3 sequence is CASSYSNTPLYEQYF. The DNA for the CDR3 is TGTGCCAGCAGTTACTCAAACACACCTCTCTACGAGCAGTACTTC. This rearrangement joins TRBV6-6 to TRBJ2-7, with D unresolved. With 0 bases removed from V and 3 bases from J, the gap between germline ends came to 12 bases. CDR1 is MNHNY, CDR2 SVGAGI, per germline (reference sequence). CDR3 length: 15 residues.

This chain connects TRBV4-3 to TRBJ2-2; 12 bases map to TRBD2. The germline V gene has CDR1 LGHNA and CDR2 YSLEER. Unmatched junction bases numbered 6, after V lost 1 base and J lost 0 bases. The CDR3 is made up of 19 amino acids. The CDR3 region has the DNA TGCGCCAGCAGCCAAGGGTGGGGGACTAGCGGGTCGAACACCGGGGAGCTGTTTTTT. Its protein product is CASSQGWGTSGSNTGELFF.

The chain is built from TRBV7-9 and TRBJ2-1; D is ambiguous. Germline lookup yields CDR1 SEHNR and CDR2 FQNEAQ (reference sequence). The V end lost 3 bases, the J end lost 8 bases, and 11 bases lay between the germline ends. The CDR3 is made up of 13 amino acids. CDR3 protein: CASSFPLEYEQFF. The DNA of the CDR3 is TGTGCCAGCAGCTTCCCGCTAGAATATGAGCAGTTCTTC.

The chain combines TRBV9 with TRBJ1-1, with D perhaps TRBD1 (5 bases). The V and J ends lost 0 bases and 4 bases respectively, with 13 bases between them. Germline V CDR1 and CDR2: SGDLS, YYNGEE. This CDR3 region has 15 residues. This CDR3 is CASSVASLGPTEAFF. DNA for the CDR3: TGTGCCAGCAGCGTAGCCTCTTTGGGGCCCACTGAAGCTTTCTTT.

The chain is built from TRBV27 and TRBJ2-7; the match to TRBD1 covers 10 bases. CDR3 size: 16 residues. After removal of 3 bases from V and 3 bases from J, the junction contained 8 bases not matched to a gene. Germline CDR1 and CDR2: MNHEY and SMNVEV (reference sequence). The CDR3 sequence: CASSFAPGQGFYEQYF. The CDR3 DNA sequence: TGTGCCAGCAGTTTCGCCCCGGGACAGGGGTTCTACGAGCAGTACTTC.

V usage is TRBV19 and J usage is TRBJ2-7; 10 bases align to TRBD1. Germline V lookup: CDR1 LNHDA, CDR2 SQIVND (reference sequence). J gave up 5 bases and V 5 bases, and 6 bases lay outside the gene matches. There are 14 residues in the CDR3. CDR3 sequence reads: CASSPGQGSNEQYF. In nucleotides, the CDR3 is TGTGCCAGTAGTCCGGGACAGGGGAGCAACGAGCAGTACTTC.

The CDR3 region has the DNA TGTGCCAAGAGCCGGGACAACTCGGTGCGCAATGAGCAGTTCTTC. Its protein product is CAKSRDNSVRNEQFF. This chain uses TRBV10-3 with TRBJ2-1; D is possibly TRBD1 (6 bases). CDR1 and CDR2 (germline): ENHRY, SYGVKD. Trimming left V 10 bases short and J 6 bases short, with 22 bases between. The CDR3 extends over 15 amino acids.

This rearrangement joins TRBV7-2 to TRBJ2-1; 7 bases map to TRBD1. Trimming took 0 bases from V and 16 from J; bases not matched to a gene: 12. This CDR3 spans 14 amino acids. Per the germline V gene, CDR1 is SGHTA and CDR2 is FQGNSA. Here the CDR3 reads CASSLAIVDRDHFF. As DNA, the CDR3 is TGTGCCAGCAGCTTAGCGATCGTTGACAGGGATCATTTCTTC.

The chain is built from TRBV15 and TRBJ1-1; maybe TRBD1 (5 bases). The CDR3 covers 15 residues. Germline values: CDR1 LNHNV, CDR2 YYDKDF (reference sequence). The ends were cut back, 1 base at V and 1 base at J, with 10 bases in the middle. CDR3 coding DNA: TGTGCCACCAGCAGAGGGGGCAGCCAGAACACTGAAGCTTTCTTT. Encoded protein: CATSRGGSQNTEAFF. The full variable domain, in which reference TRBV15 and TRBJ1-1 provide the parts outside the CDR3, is DAMVIQNPRYQVTQFGKPVTLSCSQTLNHNVMYWYQQKSSQAPKLLFHYYDKDFNNEADTPDNFQSRRPNTSFCFLDIRSPGLGDTAMYLCATSRGGSQNTEAFFGQGTRLTVV.

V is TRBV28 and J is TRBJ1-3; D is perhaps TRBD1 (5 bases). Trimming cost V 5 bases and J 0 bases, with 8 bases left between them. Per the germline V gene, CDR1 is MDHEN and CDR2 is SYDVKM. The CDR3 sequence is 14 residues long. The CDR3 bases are TGTGCCAGCAGTACCGGGGCCTCTGGAAACACCATATATTTT. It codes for CASSTGASGNTIYF.

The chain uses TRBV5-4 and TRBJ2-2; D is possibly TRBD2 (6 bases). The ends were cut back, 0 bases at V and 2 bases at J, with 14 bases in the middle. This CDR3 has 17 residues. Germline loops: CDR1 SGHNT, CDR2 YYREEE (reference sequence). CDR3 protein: CASSLAFAGTNTGELFF. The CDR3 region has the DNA TGTGCCAGCAGCTTGGCCTTCGCGGGAACCAACACCGGGGAGCTGTTTTTT.

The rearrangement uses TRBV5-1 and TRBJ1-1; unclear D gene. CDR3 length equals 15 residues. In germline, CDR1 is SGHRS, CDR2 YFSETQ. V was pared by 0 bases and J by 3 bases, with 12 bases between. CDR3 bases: TGCGCCAGCAGCTTGGAAGTCGGGCCTTACACTGAAGCTTTCTTT. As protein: CASSLEVGPYTEAFF.